Detailed here is one T cell receptor (beta chain). The antigen remains unidentified. Germline assignment: CDR1 MNHNS and CDR2 SASEGT. With V trimmed by 5 bases and J by 4 bases, 9 bases remained unmatched. The CDR3 is 15 amino acids. Measured with immunoSEQ multiplex PCR; TCRdb has only the in-frame clones, and not every one. The sample shows about 140,000 clones, about 91% of them seen only once. This record belongs to a study of cytomegalovirus exposure and HLA in healthy donors. Overall study results and limits: Reports indicated that the classifier achieved high specificity and sensitivity in diagnosing cytomegalovirus status. In vitro data verified a few CMV-associated chains as specific for CMV antigens.

Sequencing was performed on PBMCs. This chain joins TRBV6-1 and TRBJ1-2; 8 bases line up with TRBD1. This sequence originates from a woman under 30 in good health and CMV-seropositive. The CDR3: CASSPRTGQGYGYTF. The CDR3 DNA is TGTGCCAGCAGTCCCCGGACAGGGCAAGGCTATGGCTACACCTTC.